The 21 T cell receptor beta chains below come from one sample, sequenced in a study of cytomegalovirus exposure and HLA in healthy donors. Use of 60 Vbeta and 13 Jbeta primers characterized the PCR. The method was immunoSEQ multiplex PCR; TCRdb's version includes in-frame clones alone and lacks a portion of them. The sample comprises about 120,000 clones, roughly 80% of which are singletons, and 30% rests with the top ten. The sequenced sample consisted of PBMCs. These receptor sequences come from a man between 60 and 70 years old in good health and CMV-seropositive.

CDR3 amino acids: CAWSRLNFRPLPLYEQYF. The CDR3 nucleotides read TGTGCCTGGAGTCGACTAAACTTTCGGCCGCTCCCGTTATACGAGCAGTACTTC. This chain connects TRBV30 to TRBJ2-5; possibly TRBD2 for D (5 bases). The J call is doubtful: the DNA matches TRBJ2-7 better. The CDR3 is 18 amino acids. CDR1 is GTSNPN and CDR2 is SVGIG in the germline V gene (reference sequence).

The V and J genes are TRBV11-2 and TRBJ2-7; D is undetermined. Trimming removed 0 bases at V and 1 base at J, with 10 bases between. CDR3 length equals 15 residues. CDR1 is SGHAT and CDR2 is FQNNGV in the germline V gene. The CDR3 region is CASSLESPGSYEQYF. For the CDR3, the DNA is TGTGCCAGCAGCTTAGAGAGCCCAGGTTCCTACGAGCAGTACTTC.

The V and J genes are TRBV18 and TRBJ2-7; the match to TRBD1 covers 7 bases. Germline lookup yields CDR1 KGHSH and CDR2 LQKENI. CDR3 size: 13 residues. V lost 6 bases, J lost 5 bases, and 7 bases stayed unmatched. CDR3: CASSQTGFDEQYF. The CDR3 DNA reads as TGTGCCAGCTCTCAGACAGGGTTCGACGAGCAGTACTTC.

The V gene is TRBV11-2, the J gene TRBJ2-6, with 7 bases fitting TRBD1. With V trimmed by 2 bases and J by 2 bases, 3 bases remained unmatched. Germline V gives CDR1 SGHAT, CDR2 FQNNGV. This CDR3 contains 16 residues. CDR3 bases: TGTGCCAGCAGCTTATTCACAGGGGCTGGGGCCAACGTCCTGACTTTC. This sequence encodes CASSLFTGAGANVLTF.

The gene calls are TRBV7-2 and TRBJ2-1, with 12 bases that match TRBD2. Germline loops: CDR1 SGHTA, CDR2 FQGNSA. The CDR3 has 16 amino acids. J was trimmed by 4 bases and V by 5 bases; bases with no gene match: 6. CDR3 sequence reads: CASSTGLAGWYNEQFF. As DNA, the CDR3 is TGTGCCAGCAGCACTGGACTAGCGGGGTGGTACAATGAGCAGTTCTTC.

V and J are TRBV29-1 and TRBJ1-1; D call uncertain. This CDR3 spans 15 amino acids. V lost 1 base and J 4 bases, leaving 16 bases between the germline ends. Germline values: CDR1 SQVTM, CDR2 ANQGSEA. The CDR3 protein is CSVEAPTVGSTEAFF. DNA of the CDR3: TGCAGCGTTGAAGCCCCGACCGTGGGGAGCACTGAAGCTTTCTTT.

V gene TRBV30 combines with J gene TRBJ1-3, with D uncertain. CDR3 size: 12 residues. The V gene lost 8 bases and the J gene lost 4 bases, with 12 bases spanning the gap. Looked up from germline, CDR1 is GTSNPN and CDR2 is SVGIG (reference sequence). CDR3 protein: CAGVRGGNTIYF. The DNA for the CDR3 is TGTGCCGGTGTCCGGGGAGGAAACACCATATATTTT.

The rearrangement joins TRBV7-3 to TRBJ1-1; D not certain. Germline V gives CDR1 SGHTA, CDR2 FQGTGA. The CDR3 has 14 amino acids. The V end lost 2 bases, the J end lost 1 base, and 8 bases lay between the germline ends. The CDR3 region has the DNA TGTGCCAGCAGCTTATTAGCAGAGAACACTGAAGCTTTCTTT. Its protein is CASSLLAENTEAFF.

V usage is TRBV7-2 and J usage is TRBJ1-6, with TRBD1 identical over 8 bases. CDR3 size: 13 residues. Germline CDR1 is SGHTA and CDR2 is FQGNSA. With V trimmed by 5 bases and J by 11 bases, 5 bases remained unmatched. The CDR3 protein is CASSHRDRPPLHF. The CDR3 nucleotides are TGTGCCAGCAGCCACCGGGACAGGCCACCCCTCCACTTT.

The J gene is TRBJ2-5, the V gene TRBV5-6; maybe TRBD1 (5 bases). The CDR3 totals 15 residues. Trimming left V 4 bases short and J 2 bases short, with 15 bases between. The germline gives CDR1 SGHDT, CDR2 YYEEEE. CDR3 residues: CASSPDSIIQETQYF. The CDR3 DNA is TGTGCCAGCAGCCCCGACAGCATTATTCAAGAGACCCAGTACTTC.

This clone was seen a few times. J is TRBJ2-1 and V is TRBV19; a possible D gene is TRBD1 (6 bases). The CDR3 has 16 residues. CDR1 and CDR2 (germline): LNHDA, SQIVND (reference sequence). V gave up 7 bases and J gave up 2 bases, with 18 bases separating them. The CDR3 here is CASTEGQHSPYNEQFF. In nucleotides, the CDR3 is TGTGCCAGTACCGAAGGACAGCACTCCCCCTACAATGAGCAGTTCTTC.

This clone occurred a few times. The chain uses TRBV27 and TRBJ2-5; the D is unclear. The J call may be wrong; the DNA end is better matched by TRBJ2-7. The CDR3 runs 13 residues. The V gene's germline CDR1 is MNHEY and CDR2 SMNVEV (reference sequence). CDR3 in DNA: TGTGCCAGCAGTTTAGGCACTCACTACGAGCAGTACTTC. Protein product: CASSLGTHYEQYF.

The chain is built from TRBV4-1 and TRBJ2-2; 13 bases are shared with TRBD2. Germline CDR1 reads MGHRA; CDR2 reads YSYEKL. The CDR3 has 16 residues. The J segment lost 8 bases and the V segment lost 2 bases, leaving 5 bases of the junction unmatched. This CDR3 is CASSQPTSGGAGELFF. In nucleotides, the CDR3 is TGCGCCAGCAGCCAACCTACTAGCGGGGGGGCGGGGGAGCTGTTTTTT.

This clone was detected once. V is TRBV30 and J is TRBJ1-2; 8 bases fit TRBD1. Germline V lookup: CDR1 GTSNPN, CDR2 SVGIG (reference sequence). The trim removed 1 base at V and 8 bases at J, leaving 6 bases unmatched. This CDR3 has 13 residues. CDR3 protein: CAWSADRGGGYTF. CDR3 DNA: TGTGCCTGGAGTGCAGACAGGGGCGGCGGCTACACCTTC.

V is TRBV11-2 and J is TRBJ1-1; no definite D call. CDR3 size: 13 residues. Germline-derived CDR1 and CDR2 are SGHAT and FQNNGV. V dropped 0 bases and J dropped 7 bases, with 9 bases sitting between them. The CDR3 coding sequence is TGTGCCAGCAGCTTAGATAGTCGACTTGAAGCTTTCTTT. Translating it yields CASSLDSRLEAFF. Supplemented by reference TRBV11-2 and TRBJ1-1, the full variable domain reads EAGVAQSPRYKIIEKRQSVAFWCNPISGHATLYWYQQILGQGPKLLIQFQNNGVVDDSQLPKDRFSAERLKGVDSTLKIQPAKLEDSAVYLCASSLDSRLEAFFGQGTRLTVV.

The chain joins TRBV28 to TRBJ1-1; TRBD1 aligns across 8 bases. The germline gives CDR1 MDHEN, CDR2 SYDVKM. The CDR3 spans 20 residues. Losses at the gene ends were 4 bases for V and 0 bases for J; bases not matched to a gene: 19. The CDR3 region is CASSYPDRVSSGRMNTEAFF. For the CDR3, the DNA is TGTGCCAGCAGTTACCCGGACAGGGTAAGCTCGGGCCGGATGAACACTGAAGCTTTCTTT.

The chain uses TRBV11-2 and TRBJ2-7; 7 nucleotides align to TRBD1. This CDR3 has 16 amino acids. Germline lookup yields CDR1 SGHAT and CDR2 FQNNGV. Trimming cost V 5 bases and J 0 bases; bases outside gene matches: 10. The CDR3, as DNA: TGTGCCAGCAGCGACGGCGGACAGGCCCCCTCCTACGAGCAGTACTTC. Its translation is CASSDGGQAPSYEQYF.

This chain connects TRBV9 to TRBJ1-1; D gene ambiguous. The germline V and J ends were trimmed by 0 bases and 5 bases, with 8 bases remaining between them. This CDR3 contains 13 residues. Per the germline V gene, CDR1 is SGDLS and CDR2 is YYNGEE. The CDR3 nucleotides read TGTGCCAGCAGCGTAGGGCGAGGGACTGAAGCTTTCTTT. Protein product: CASSVGRGTEAFF. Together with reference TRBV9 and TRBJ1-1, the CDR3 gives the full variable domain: DSGVTQTPKHLITATGQRVTLRCSPRSGDLSVYWYQQSLDQGLQFLIQYYNGEERAKGNILERFSAQQFPDLHSELNLSSLELGDSALYFCASSVGRGTEAFFGQGTRLTVV.

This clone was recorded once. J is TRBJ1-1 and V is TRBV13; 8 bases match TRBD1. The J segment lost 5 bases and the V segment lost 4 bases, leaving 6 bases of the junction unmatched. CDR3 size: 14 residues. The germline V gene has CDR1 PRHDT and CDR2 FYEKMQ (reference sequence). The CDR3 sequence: CASSSGQGRTEAFF. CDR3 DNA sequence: TGTGCCAGCAGCTCTGGACAGGGAAGGACTGAAGCTTTCTTT.

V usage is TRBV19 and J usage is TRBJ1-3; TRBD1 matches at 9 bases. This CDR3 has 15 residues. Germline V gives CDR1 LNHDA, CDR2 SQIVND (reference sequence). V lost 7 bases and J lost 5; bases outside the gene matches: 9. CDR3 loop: CASTPGTGRRNTIYF. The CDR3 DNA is TGTGCCAGTACCCCAGGGACAGGGAGAAGAAACACCATATATTTT. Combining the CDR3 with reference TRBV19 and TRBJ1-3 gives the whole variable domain DGGITQSPKYLFRKEGQNVTLSCEQNLNHDAMYWYRQDPGQGLRLIYYSQIVNDFQKGDIAEGYSVSREKKESFPLTVTSAQKNPTAFYLCASTPGTGRRNTIYFGEGSWLTVV.

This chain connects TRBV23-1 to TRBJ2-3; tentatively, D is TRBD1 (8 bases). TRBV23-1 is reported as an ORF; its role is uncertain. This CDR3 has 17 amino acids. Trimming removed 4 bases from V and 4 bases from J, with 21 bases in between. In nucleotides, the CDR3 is TGCGCCAGCAGTCTCCAAACTTACAGGGGGAGGGCAGATACGCAGTATTTT. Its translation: CASSLQTYRGRADTQYF.